The rows below give T cell receptor beta chains drawn from one sample of a study of blood T cell repertoires in COVID-19. Assay used: immunoSEQ multiplex PCR; TCRdb lists only in-frame clones, some missing. The sample holds under 100,000 clones, around 88% seen once. Sequencing was performed on peripheral blood. The source of these receptors is a man aged 30 to 45 with acute or convalescent COVID-19. Each CDR3 is given with its conserved first and last residue. Fields, in order: D gene, clone size, V gene, J gene, CDR3 protein, CDR3 DNA. A D gene is named only where the DNA matches it firmly. Some rows have no size entry. The others give once, few or many, or a class for an expanded clone.

NA,NA,TRBV28,TRBJ2-4,CANSSLLAKNIQYF,TGTGCCAACTCTTCCCTTCTAGCCAAAAACATTCAGTACTTC
NA,NA,TRBV7-8,TRBJ1-5,CASSLVANSNQPQHF,TGTGCCAGCAGCTTAGTAGCTAATAGCAATCAGCCCCAGCATTTT
NA,NA,TRBV28,TRBJ2-7,CASSSTGGYEQYF,TGTGCCAGCAGCTCGACAGGCGGCTACGAGCAGTACTTC
NA,NA,TRBV4-1,TRBJ2-2,CASSQGRGPTGELFF,TGCGCCAGCAGCCAAGGGAGGGGACCCACCGGGGAGCTGTTTTTT
TRBD1,NA,TRBV28,TRBJ2-5,CASSLASPWDRGETQYF,TGTGCCAGCAGTCTTGCCTCCCCTTGGGACAGGGGAGAGACCCAGTACTTC
TRBD2,NA,TRBV5-8,TRBJ2-1,CASSFTGGSYNEQFF,TGTGCCAGCAGCTTTACGGGAGGGTCCTACAATGAGCAGTTCTTC
TRBD1,NA,TRBV18,TRBJ2-2,CASSPPGQGTGELFF,TGTGCCAGCTCACCACCGGGACAGGGAACCGGGGAGCTGTTTTTT
NA,NA,TRBV7-2,TRBJ2-1,CASGTHLQFF,TGTGCCAGCGGGACTCACCTCCAGTTCTTC
TRBD1,NA,TRBV9,TRBJ2-3,CASSVGTGELGGTDTQYF,TGTGCCAGCAGCGTAGGCACAGGGGAGTTGGGGGGCACAGATACGCAGTATTTT
TRBD2,many,TRBV7-6,TRBJ2-1,CASSDQAGVSHEQFF,TGTGCCAGCAGCGATCAAGCGGGAGTTTCGCATGAGCAGTTCTTC
NA,once,TRBV10-3,TRBJ2-5,CAIGQREETQYF,TGTGCCATCGGCCAGCGCGAGGAGACCCAGTACTTC
NA,NA,TRBV27,TRBJ1-6,CASGLGRGNSPLHF,TGTGCCAGCGGGTTGGGTAGAGGGAATTCACCCCTCCACTTT
NA,NA,TRBV12-3/TRBV12-4,TRBJ1-1,CASRSQVSTEAFF,TGTGCCAGCAGGTCACAGGTGAGCACTGAAGCTTTCTTT
NA,NA,TRBV19,TRBJ1-5,CASSMFQPQHF,TGTGCCAGTAGCATGTTTCAGCCCCAGCATTTT
NA,NA,TRBV7-2,TRBJ2-1,CASSLVRSGNEQFF,TGTGCCAGCAGCTTAGTCCGGAGTGGAAATGAGCAGTTCTTC
NA,NA,TRBV6-4,TRBJ2-5,CASSDDGGEGSRQYF,TGTGCCAGCAGTGACGACGGCGGCGAGGGCAGCCGCCAGTACTTC
NA,NA,TRBV7-3,TRBJ2-1,CASSGPPKNEQFF,TGTGCCAGCAGCGGCCCCCCAAAGAATGAGCAGTTCTTC
NA,NA,TRBV7-2,TRBJ1-2,CASSQEVSVYGYTF,TGTGCCAGCAGTCAGGAGGTCAGCGTCTATGGCTACACCTTC
TRBD2,once,TRBV5-1,TRBJ2-7,CASSFTTGLAGGPGEQYF,TGCGCCAGCAGCTTTACCACGGGACTAGCGGGAGGGCCGGGAGAGCAGTACTTC
TRBD2,NA,TRBV7-9,TRBJ2-7,CASSRAGESYEQYF,TGTGCCAGCAGCCGAGCGGGAGAGTCCTACGAGCAGTACTTC
NA,NA,TRBV6-5,TRBJ2-7,CASSNRVGYEQYF,TGTGCCAGCAGTAACAGGGTAGGGTACGAGCAGTACTTC
NA,NA,TRBV5-5,TRBJ2-1,CASSGTTGQSAYNEQFF,TGTGCCAGCAGCGGAACAACGGGACAATCCGCTTACAATGAGCAGTTCTTC
TRBD1,once,TRBV7-9,TRBJ2-7,CASSSPGQVTYEQYF,TGTGCCAGCAGTTCACCGGGACAGGTAACCTACGAGCAGTACTTC
TRBD1,few,TRBV5-4,TRBJ2-1,CASSSTGGSVNEQFF,TGTGCCAGCAGCTCAACAGGGGGGTCGGTCAATGAGCAGTTCTTC
NA,NA,TRBV21-1,TRBJ1-2,CASSKKDTGGANYGYTF,TGTGCCAGCAGCAAAAAGGATACCGGAGGTGCTAACTATGGCTACACCTTC
TRBD2,NA,TRBV9,TRBJ2-7,CASSASGSLLDEQYF,TGTGCCAGCAGCGCTAGCGGGTCTCTTTTAGATGAGCAGTACTTC
TRBD2,NA,TRBV7-8,TRBJ2-1,CASSPGGAVYNEQFF,TGTGCCAGCAGCCCCGGGGGGGCGGTTTACAATGAGCAGTTCTTC
NA,NA,TRBV24-1,TRBJ2-2,CATSDWRAPDTGELFF,TGTGCCACCAGTGATTGGAGGGCCCCTGACACCGGGGAGCTGTTTTTT
TRBD2,NA,TRBV30,TRBJ2-2,CAWRLAGGTGELFF,TGTGCCTGGAGACTAGCGGGAGGCACCGGGGAGCTGTTTTTT
TRBD2,NA,TRBV7-2,TRBJ2-5,CASSRGGETQYF,TGTGCCAGCAGCCGGGGGGGGGAGACCCAGTACTTC
NA,NA,TRBV7-6,TRBJ2-5,CASSLEPGLQRGETQYF,TGTGCCAGCAGCTTAGAGCCTGGACTCCAACGGGGGGAGACCCAGTACTTC
NA,NA,TRBV20-1,TRBJ2-5,CSAGRETQYF,TGCAGTGCTGGCCGAGAGACCCAGTACTTC
TRBD2,NA,TRBV6-2/TRBV6-3,TRBJ2-1,CASRPWTSGQNEQFF,TGTGCCAGCAGACCTTGGACTAGCGGACAGAATGAGCAGTTCTTC
TRBD1,NA,TRBV19,TRBJ1-5,CASPRDRDPYSNQPQHF,TGTGCCAGTCCAAGGGACAGGGACCCTTATAGCAATCAGCCCCAGCATTTT
NA,NA,TRBV3-1/TRBV3-2,TRBJ2-7,CASSQAQGFEQYF,TGTGCCAGCAGCCAAGCTCAGGGTTTTGAGCAGTACTTC
TRBD2,NA,TRBV6-5,TRBJ2-1,CASSFDIGGRWEQFF,TGTGCCAGCTCTTTCGACATCGGCGGGAGGTGGGAGCAGTTCTTC
NA,few,TRBV4-1,TRBJ2-7,CASSQVASPSEQYF,TGCGCCAGCAGCCAAGTAGCTAGCCCCAGCGAGCAGTACTTC
TRBD2,NA,TRBV7-6,TRBJ2-5,CASSRGRAEETQYF,TGTGCCAGCAGCCGCGGGAGGGCCGAGGAGACCCAGTACTTC
NA,NA,TRBV4-2,TRBJ1-1,CASSHNRDTRRNTEAFF,TGTGCCAGCAGCCATAACCGGGACACCCGAAGGAACACTGAAGCTTTCTTT
NA,few,TRBV5-4,TRBJ2-4,CASSLGGGENIQYF,TGTGCCAGCAGCTTAGGAGGGGGGGAAAACATTCAGTACTTC
TRBD1,once,TRBV5-8,TRBJ1-5,CASSLAGTALGNQPQHF,TGTGCCAGCAGCTTGGCCGGGACAGCTTTGGGCAATCAGCCCCAGCATTTT
NA,NA,TRBV2,TRBJ2-1,CASSGSNEQFF,TGTGCCAGCAGTGGTTCGAATGAGCAGTTCTTC
TRBD1,NA,TRBV3-1/TRBV3-2,TRBJ1-4,CASSPDRGLMVNEKLFF,TGTGCCAGCAGCCCCGACAGGGGGCTGATGGTTAATGAAAAACTGTTTTTT
NA,NA,TRBV2,TRBJ2-1,CASSEQRRSYNEQFF,TGTGCCAGCAGTGAACAGCGACGCTCCTACAATGAGCAGTTCTTC
TRBD2,NA,TRBV27,TRBJ2-3,CASSLNPTSGRGTQYF,TGTGCCAGCAGTTTAAACCCCACTAGCGGGAGAGGTACGCAGTATTTT
NA,NA,TRBV7-4,TRBJ2-7,CASSPSYEQYF,TGTGCCAGCAGCCCTAGCTACGAGCAGTACTTC
TRBD1,NA,TRBV30,TRBJ2-5,CAWNSAGTAQETQYF,TGTGCCTGGAACTCTGCCGGGACAGCCCAAGAGACCCAGTACTTC
NA,many,TRBV19,TRBJ1-5,CASAGNSNQPQHF,TGTGCCAGTGCAGGGAATAGCAATCAGCCCCAGCATTTT
TRBD2,NA,TRBV7-2,TRBJ2-1,CASSGRHGRGLTYNEQFF,TGTGCCAGCAGCGGGCGCCATGGGAGGGGACTCACCTACAATGAGCAGTTCTTC
NA,NA,TRBV7-9,TRBJ1-1,CASSLGAKAFF,TGTGCCAGCAGCTTAGGGGCGAAGGCTTTCTTT
NA,NA,TRBV5-1,TRBJ2-3,CASSLSPSSTDTQYF,TGCGCCAGCAGCTTGTCCCCCTCGAGCACAGATACGCAGTATTTT